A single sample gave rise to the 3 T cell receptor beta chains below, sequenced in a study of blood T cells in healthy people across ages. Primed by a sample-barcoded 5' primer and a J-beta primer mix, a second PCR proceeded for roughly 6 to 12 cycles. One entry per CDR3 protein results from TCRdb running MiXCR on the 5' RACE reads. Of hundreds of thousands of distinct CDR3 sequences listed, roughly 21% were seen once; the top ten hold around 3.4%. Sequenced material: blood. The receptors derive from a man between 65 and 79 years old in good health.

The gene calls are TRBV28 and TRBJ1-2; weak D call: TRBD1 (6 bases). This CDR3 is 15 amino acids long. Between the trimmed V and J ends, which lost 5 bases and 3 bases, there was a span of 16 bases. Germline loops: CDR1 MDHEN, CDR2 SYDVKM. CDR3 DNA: TGTGCCAGCAGTCCCCTTGGGGCAGGGGACTATGGCTACACCTTC. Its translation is CASSPLGAGDYGYTF.

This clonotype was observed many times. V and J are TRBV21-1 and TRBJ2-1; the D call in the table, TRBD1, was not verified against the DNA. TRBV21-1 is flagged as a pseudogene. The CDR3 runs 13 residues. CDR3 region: CASSRDRGNEQFF. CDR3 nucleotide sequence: TGTGCCAGCAGTCGGGACAGGGGAAATGAGCAGTTCTTC.

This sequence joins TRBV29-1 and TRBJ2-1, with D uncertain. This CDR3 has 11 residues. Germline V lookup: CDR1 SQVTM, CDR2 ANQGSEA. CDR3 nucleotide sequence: TGCAGTGCTGACACTTACAATGAGCAGTTCTTC. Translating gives CSADTYNEQFF.